This passage covers 16 T cell receptor beta chains from one sample sequenced in a study of blood T cell repertoires in COVID-19. Some clones are missing from TCRdb's copy, which holds only in-frame ones; the method was immunoSEQ multiplex PCR. The data contain approximately 78,000 clones, around 90% of them singletons. Sequenced input: peripheral blood. The receptors come from a man aged 50 to 60 with acute or convalescent COVID-19.

The chain employs TRBV6-5 and TRBJ1-2; D perhaps matches TRBD1 (5 bases). Germline V gene data show CDR1 as MNHEY and CDR2 as SVGAGI. The V gene lost 4 bases and the J gene lost 6 bases, with 9 bases spanning the gap. CDR3 length: 12 residues. As DNA, the CDR3 is TGTGCCAGCAGTTGGGGGAGGGATGGCTACACCTTC. It is translated as CASSWGRDGYTF.

The V and J genes are TRBV19 and TRBJ1-5; D unresolved. Germline CDR1 reads LNHDA; CDR2 reads SQIVND (reference sequence). The CDR3 has 16 residues. The V and J ends lost 5 bases and 3 bases respectively, with 17 bases between them. The CDR3 loop reads CASSPGLQLANQPQHF. CDR3 in DNA: TGTGCCAGTAGTCCAGGACTTCAGTTGGCCAATCAGCCCCAGCATTTT.

This clone was observed a few times. The genes are TRBV6-5 and TRBJ1-1; D is possibly TRBD1 (5 bases). V was shortened by 6 bases and J by 5 bases, with 19 bases between the two germline ends. CDR1 is MNHEY and CDR2 is SVGAGI in the germline V gene. CDR3 size: 15 residues. CDR3 protein: CASSPSAGRGTEAFF. CDR3 DNA sequence: TGTGCCAGCAGCCCCTCCGCCGGGCGGGGGACTGAAGCTTTCTTT.

This chain connects TRBV14 to TRBJ2-1; D possibly corresponds to TRBD1 (5 bases). Germline V gives CDR1 SGHDN, CDR2 FVKESK. The V end was cut by 4 bases, the J end by 4 bases, with 11 bases between. This CDR3 region has 14 residues. The CDR3 protein is CASSPGSRYNEQFF. The CDR3 DNA sequence: TGTGCCAGCAGCCCAGGGTCCCGATACAATGAGCAGTTCTTC.

This clone was recorded a few times. J is TRBJ1-1 and V is TRBV11-2, with D tentatively TRBD1 (6 bases). Per germline, CDR1 SGHAT and CDR2 FQNNGV. There are 17 residues in the CDR3. The germline V and J ends were trimmed by 4 bases and 6 bases, with 24 bases remaining between them. DNA for the CDR3: TGTGCCAGCAGCTCCACCAATACGGACAGACAAAAGTCTGAAGCTTTCTTT. This translates into CASSSTNTDRQKSEAFF.

The chain is built from TRBV19 and TRBJ1-5; D gene uncertain. Germline assignment: CDR1 LNHDA and CDR2 SQIVND (reference sequence). The CDR3 loop spans 15 amino acids. V lost 8 bases, J lost 2 bases, and 16 bases lay in between. CDR3 sequence: CASLHRTGGNQPQHF. CDR3 nucleotide sequence: TGTGCCAGTTTGCACCGAACCGGAGGCAATCAGCCCCAGCATTTT.

This clone was seen once. The chain is built from TRBV2 and TRBJ2-7, with a possible D match to TRBD1 (6 bases). Germline assignment: CDR1 SNHLY and CDR2 FYNNEI. V was shortened by 6 bases and J by 5 bases, with 17 bases between the two germline ends. The CDR3 totals 14 residues. CDR3 DNA: TGTGCCAGCAGCTCCGACAGGTCGTGGGACGAGCAGTACTTC. Amino acid sequence: CASSSDRSWDEQYF.

The CDR3 DNA sequence: TGTGCCAGCTCCCAAGGGGGCATGGTCAATCAGCCCCAGCATTTT. It codes for CASSQGGMVNQPQHF. The chain joins TRBV18 to TRBJ1-5; 7 bases agree with TRBD1. The CDR3 runs to 15 residues. CDR1 KGHSH and CDR2 LQKENI come from the germline V gene. The junction had 8 bases not matched to a gene; V was cut back by 6 bases and J by 3 bases.

The chain carries TRBV7-8 and TRBJ2-5; 9 bases are shared with TRBD2. V dropped 4 bases and J dropped 2; count of bases not matched to a gene: 11. Looked up from germline, CDR1 is SGHVS and CDR2 is FQNEAQ. This CDR3 is built from 17 residues. CDR3 sequence reads: CASSSGRASGDQETQYF. The CDR3 bases are TGTGCCAGCAGCTCCGGTCGGGCTAGCGGGGATCAAGAGACCCAGTACTTC.

V usage is TRBV4-2 and J usage is TRBJ2-1; D is perhaps TRBD2 (6 bases). The CDR3 has 14 amino acids. Deletions cut 0 bases from V and 6 bases from J, with 9 bases between. CDR1 is LGHNA and CDR2 is YNFKEQ in the germline V gene. CDR3: CASSQDWDSNEQFF. CDR3 bases: TGTGCCAGCAGCCAAGACTGGGACTCCAATGAGCAGTTCTTC.

This sequence joins TRBV7-3 and TRBJ1-6; the D is unclear. The CDR3 extends over 14 amino acids. V dropped 2 bases and J dropped 11 bases, with 13 bases sitting between them. The germline gives CDR1 SGHTA, CDR2 FQGTGA. The chain's CDR3 is CASSLGRPGAPLHF. For the CDR3, the DNA is TGTGCCAGCAGCTTAGGGCGTCCCGGGGCACCCCTCCACTTT.

The V gene is TRBV3-1 (or the pseudogene TRBV3-2), the J gene TRBJ1-2; 11 nucleotides match TRBD1. This CDR3 contains 16 residues. CDR1 is LGHDT, CDR2 YNNKEL, per germline (reference sequence). J gave up 5 bases and V 3 bases, and 8 bases lay outside the gene matches. In nucleotides, the CDR3 is TGTGCCAGCAGCCAGACCTCCGGGACAGGGGGGTATGGCTACACCTTC. Amino acids: CASSQTSGTGGYGYTF.

V usage is TRBV27 and J usage is TRBJ1-5, with D possibly TRBD1 on 6 matching bases. V lost 6 bases to trimming and J lost 7 bases, with 16 bases between them. Germline values: CDR1 MNHEY, CDR2 SMNVEV (reference sequence). CDR3 length equals 14 residues. The CDR3: CASSLGHHQQPQHF. CDR3 nucleotide sequence: TGTGCCAGCAGCCTGGGACACCACCAGCAGCCCCAGCATTTT.

The genes are TRBV7-9 and TRBJ1-4; 7 nucleotides match TRBD1. CDR3 length: 16 residues. CDR1 is SEHNR, CDR2 FQNEAQ, per germline (reference sequence). V lost 5 bases and J lost 3; bases outside the gene matches: 9. The chain's CDR3 is CASSLKQGIANEKLFF. CDR3 DNA: TGTGCCAGCAGCCTTAAACAGGGGATAGCTAATGAAAAACTGTTTTTT.

The CDR3 bases are TGTGCCAGCAGCCAAGGGGACAGGGGGCGTTCAACTGAAGCTTTCTTT. This gives the protein CASSQGDRGRSTEAFF. The V call is TRBV3-1 (or the pseudogene TRBV3-2), the J call TRBJ1-1, with TRBD1 identical over 12 bases. The CDR3 consists of 16 residues. V shed 1 base, J shed 5 bases, and the junction held 5 bases outside the gene matches. Germline V gene lookup returns CDR1 LGHDT and CDR2 YNNKEL (reference sequence).

This chain joins TRBV2 and TRBJ2-7, with a tentative D call TRBD1 (5 bases). The CDR3 covers 14 residues. V was trimmed by 11 bases and J by 2 bases, leaving 19 bases between them. The V gene's germline CDR1 is SNHLY and CDR2 FYNNEI. For the CDR3, the DNA is TGTGCCCGATCCCAGCCTCAGGGCGCCTACGAGCAGTACTTC. This sequence encodes CARSQPQGAYEQYF.